The clone carrying this TCR beta chain was detected a few times. The antigen is unknown. Germline V gene sequence: CDR1 SGDLS, CDR2 YYNGEE. The CDR3 totals 14 residues. The germline V and J ends were trimmed by 4 bases and 1 base, with 11 bases remaining between them. This sample was taken from a study of cytomegalovirus exposure and HLA in healthy donors. Regarding the study as a whole: Sequencing depth across donors, presence/absence analyses assumed, was roughly uniform. Available immune exposure information was restricted to CMV serostatus only.

The PCR made use of 60 Vbeta and 13 Jbeta primers. Study processing details: Roughly 12 million shared chains were among about 80 million unique TCR beta chains counted in a later analysis. Profiled with immunoSEQ multiplex PCR; TCRdb holds only in-frame clones, not every one. D and trimming were read from the DNA, whereas the V and J calls and clone size are those reported in that table. Of hundreds of thousands of clones detected, 60% to 80% appear once; the ten largest clones hold less than 2%. The gene calls are TRBV9 and TRBJ2-5, with a possible D match to TRBD1 (5 bases). Sequencing input: PBMCs. The TCR was taken from a male donor in good health and CMV-seronegative. The CDR3 sequence: CASSTSTVQETQYF. As DNA, the CDR3 is TGTGCCAGCAGCACATCGACAGTCCAAGAGACCCAGTACTTC.